The 25 T cell receptor beta chains given below trace back to one sample, sequenced in a study of CD8 T cells in ankylosing spondylitis. General study results and limits: Seemingly distinctive of ankylosing spondylitis blood was a TCR beta motif formed by eight highly homologous variants.

These receptors' targets are unknown. TCRdb ran MiXCR on the 5' RACE reads and lists one entry per CDR3 protein. The sample carries a few hundred thousand distinct CDR3 sequences, about 22% recorded once. Sequencing was carried out using blood, either unsorted or a sorted T cell fraction (not recorded which). The receptors were sampled from a male donor with ankylosing spondylitis.

This clonotype has a handful of counts. The V call is TRBV4-1, the J call TRBJ2-2, with 11 positions matching TRBD2. The junction had 13 bases not matched to a gene; V was cut back by 8 bases and J by 5 bases. Germline CDR1 reads MGHRA; CDR2 reads YSYEKL. The CDR3 runs 17 residues. The CDR3 sequence is CASAPISGRARTGELFF. The DNA of the CDR3 is TGCGCCAGCGCACCCATTAGCGGGAGGGCTAGAACCGGGGAGCTGTTTTTT.

The J gene is TRBJ2-3, the V gene TRBV27; the D gene is possibly TRBD2 (5 bases). The CDR3 runs 14 residues. Per the germline V gene, CDR1 is MNHEY and CDR2 is SMNVEV (reference sequence). The ends were cut back, 2 bases at V and 6 bases at J, with 12 bases in the middle. In DNA, the CDR3 is TGTGCCAGCAGTTTAGGCGGGCGGCGGGATACGCAGTATTTT. Protein: CASSLGGRRDTQYF.

The chain uses TRBV3-1 and TRBJ2-2; D call uncertain. This CDR3 contains 16 residues. The V and J ends lost 1 base and 4 bases respectively, with 13 bases between them. Germline values: CDR1 LGHDT, CDR2 YNNKEL (reference sequence). CDR3 DNA: TGTGCCAGCAGCCAAGTTTCAGGAGCAACCACCGGGGAGCTGTTTTTT. This gives the protein CASSQVSGATTGELFF. Combining the CDR3 with reference TRBV3-1 and TRBJ2-2 gives the whole variable domain DTAVSQTPKYLVTQMGNDKSIKCEQNLGHDTMYWYKQDSKKFLKIMFSYNNKELIINETVPNRFSPKSPDKAHLNLHINSLELGDSAVYFCASSQVSGATTGELFFGEGSRLTVL.

The chain links TRBV7-2 to TRBJ2-5, with 8 bases that match TRBD2. CDR1 SGHTA and CDR2 FQGNSA come from the germline V gene. This CDR3 is built from 15 residues. J was trimmed by 1 base and V by 5 bases; bases with no gene match: 6. For the CDR3, the DNA is TGTGCCAGCAGCCTAGAGCGGGAGCCCCAAGAGACCCAGTACTTC. Translating gives CASSLEREPQETQYF.

The chain is built from TRBV5-1 and TRBJ1-2; 7 nucleotides agree with TRBD1. Per the germline V gene, CDR1 is SGHRS and CDR2 is YFSETQ. The CDR3 is made up of 14 amino acids. Trimming removed 4 bases from V and 2 bases from J; junction bases left unmatched: 5. Here the CDR3 DNA reads TGCGCCAGCAGCAGGGACAGTCAGAACTATGGCTACACCTTC. Protein sequence: CASSRDSQNYGYTF.

The rearrangement joins TRBV21-1 to TRBJ2-1; the table's D gene call, TRBD1, was not cross checked with the DNA. TRBV21-1 is designated a pseudogene. This CDR3 is 14 amino acids long. This chain's CDR3 is CASSKRTGRNEQFF. DNA of the CDR3: TGTGCCAGCAGCAAGCGGACAGGGCGCAATGAGCAGTTCTTC.

There are a few counts of this clonotype. The genes are TRBV3-1 and TRBJ1-1; 9 bases are shared with TRBD1. V shed 4 bases and J 4 bases; nucleotides not matched to a gene: 13. Germline V lookup: CDR1 LGHDT, CDR2 YNNKEL (reference sequence). The CDR3 runs to 17 residues. The CDR3, as DNA: TGTGCCAGCAGCCGTCCCCGGACAGGGGACGTAGGCACTGAAGCTTTCTTT. The encoded protein is CASSRPRTGDVGTEAFF.

This chain joins TRBV25-1 and TRBJ2-5; 8 nucleotides match TRBD2. Germline V gene data show CDR1 as MGHDK and CDR2 as SYGVNS. The CDR3 is made up of 15 amino acids. Germline trimming cut 4 bases from V and 1 base from J; bases unmatched to any gene: 5. The CDR3 coding sequence is TGTGCCAGCAGTGGCCTAGCGGGTTTCCAAGAGACCCAGTACTTC. Amino acids: CASSGLAGFQETQYF.

This clonotype turned up a few times. V usage is TRBV6-5 and J usage is TRBJ2-7; tentatively, D is TRBD1 (6 bases). In germline, CDR1 is MNHEY, CDR2 SVGAGI. V was trimmed by 2 bases and J by 3 bases, leaving 11 bases between them. The CDR3 is 14 amino acids. Here the CDR3 DNA reads TGTGCCAGCAGTTACATGTCACAGGGCTACGAGCAGTACTTC. As protein: CASSYMSQGYEQYF.

This clonotype was seen a handful of times. V is TRBV29-1 and J is TRBJ2-7; 9 positions agree with TRBD1. CDR1 is SQVTM and CDR2 is ANQGSEA in the germline V gene. V dropped 6 bases and J dropped 2; count of bases not matched to a gene: 5. The CDR3 runs to 13 residues. CDR3 sequence (DNA): TGCAGCGTGTGGGGACAGGGAGCCTACGAGCAGTACTTC. Residues: CSVWGQGAYEQYF.

The J gene is TRBJ1-4, the V gene TRBV20-1; D is uncertain. CDR3 length: 15 residues. Germline V gene lookup returns CDR1 DFQATT and CDR2 SNEGSKA (reference sequence). Trimming took 7 bases from V and 0 from J, leaving 15 bases between them. CDR3: CSVLPSGATNEKLFF. The CDR3 region has the DNA TGCAGTGTCCTCCCTAGTGGGGCAACTAATGAAAAACTGTTTTTT.

This clonotype appeared many times. CDR3 amino acids: CASSFRVDNREFF. For the CDR3, the DNA is TGTGCCAGCAGCTTTAGGGTTGATAATAGAGAGTTCTTC. This chain links TRBV5-6 with TRBJ2-1, with D unresolved. V lost 2 bases and J lost 14, with 17 bases in between. Germline V lookup: CDR1 SGHDT, CDR2 YYEEEE. This CDR3 spans 13 amino acids.

DNA of the CDR3: TGCGCCAGCAGGACCTACGAGCAGTACTTC. It translates to CASRTYEQYF. V and J are TRBV23-1 and TRBJ2-7; D uncertain. TRBV23-1 carries the ORF label, with uncertain function. Trimming stripped 6 bases from V and 2 bases from J, with 2 bases between. The CDR3 totals 10 residues.

This clonotype was picked up a small number of times. This chain connects TRBV6-2 or TRBV6-3 to TRBJ1-2; D gene ambiguous. V was clipped by 6 bases and J by 0 bases, with 11 bases between them. This CDR3 has 14 residues. Germline lookup yields CDR1 MNHEY and CDR2 SVGEGT. The CDR3 region is CASRQTGANYGYTF. The CDR3 bases are TGTGCCAGCAGACAGACCGGTGCTAACTATGGCTACACCTTC.

V and J are TRBV18 and TRBJ2-2; D unclear. V dropped 4 bases and J dropped 5 bases, with 8 bases sitting between them. CDR3 length: 13 residues. Germline V gives CDR1 KGHSH, CDR2 LQKENI. The CDR3 nucleotides read TGTGCCAGCTCACTCGCCATTACCGGGGAGCTGTTTTTT. Translated, it gives CASSLAITGELFF.

This clonotype occurred a few times. The chain couples TRBV5-1 to TRBJ1-2, with unresolved D. The germline gives CDR1 SGHRS, CDR2 YFSETQ. The CDR3 covers 14 residues. Trimming took off 0 bases at V and 4 bases at J, with 10 bases between the two ends. CDR3 sequence: CASSLEAESYGYTF. CDR3 in DNA: TGCGCCAGCAGCTTGGAGGCGGAAAGCTATGGCTACACCTTC. The full variable domain, its missing parts supplied by reference TRBV5-1 and TRBJ1-2, is KAGVTQTPRYLIKTRGQQVTLSCSPISGHRSVSWYQQTPGQGLQFLFEYFSETQRNKGNFPGRFSGRQFSNSRSEMNVSTLELGDSALYLCASSLEAESYGYTFGSGTRLTVV.

The chain links TRBV5-1 to TRBJ1-3; TRBD1 aligns across 9 bases. Germline lookup yields CDR1 SGHRS and CDR2 YFSETQ. Unmatched junction bases numbered 4, after V lost 4 bases and J lost 5 bases. The CDR3 extends over 14 amino acids. CDR3 residues: CASSVGQGRNTIYF. The CDR3 bases are TGCGCCAGCAGCGTGGGACAGGGTCGAAACACCATATATTTT.

The chain carries TRBV29-1 and TRBJ1-2; 7 nucleotides agree with TRBD1. The germline V gene has CDR1 SQVTM and CDR2 ANQGSEA. CDR3 length: 13 residues. J was trimmed by 6 bases and V by 3 bases; bases with no gene match: 7. CDR3 sequence (DNA): TGCAGCGTTGATCAGGGGGGCGCTCATGGCTACACCTTC. This encodes CSVDQGGAHGYTF.

This clonotype has only a few counts. This chain joins TRBV6-1 and TRBJ1-4; TRBD1 aligns across 9 bases. CDR3 length: 15 amino acids. V trimming: 6 bases; J trimming: 8 bases; junction bases outside the gene matches: 10. Germline loops: CDR1 MNHNS, CDR2 SASEGT. The CDR3 DNA is TGTGCCAGCAGACAAGGGGGACAGGGTGGGGAAAAACTGTTTTTT. It yields the protein CASRQGGQGGEKLFF.

The rearrangement joins TRBV11-2 to TRBJ1-4, with D perhaps TRBD1 (6 bases). The CDR3 spans 16 residues. Germline CDR1 and CDR2: SGHAT and FQNNGV. V lost 2 bases to trimming and J lost 4 bases, with 14 bases between them. The CDR3 region has the DNA TGTGCCAGCAGCTTATTAGGGAACAGGGATAATGAAAAACTGTTTTTT. Its protein product is CASSLLGNRDNEKLFF.

This clonotype was counted ten times or more. J is TRBJ2-7 and V is TRBV29-1; 7 bases map to TRBD1. Looked up from germline, CDR1 is SQVTM and CDR2 is ANQGSEA. V lost 7 bases, J lost 2 bases, and 8 bases stayed unmatched. The CDR3 is 13 amino acids. CDR3 amino acids: CSAAPGQPYEQYF. As DNA, the CDR3 is TGCAGCGCCGCCCCGGGACAGCCCTACGAGCAGTACTTC.

This chain uses TRBV20-1 with TRBJ2-1; 11 positions match TRBD2. Germline V lookup: CDR1 DFQATT, CDR2 SNEGSKA (reference sequence). The junction had 11 bases not matched to a gene; V was cut back by 5 bases and J by 5 bases. This CDR3 contains 16 residues. For the CDR3, the DNA is TGCAGTGCTGAGTTAGCGGGAGGGCGATCACACAATGAGCAGTTCTTC. It translates to CSAELAGGRSHNEQFF.

The chain joins TRBV20-1 to TRBJ2-3, with D hard to call. Germline V gene sequence: CDR1 DFQATT, CDR2 SNEGSKA (reference sequence). Trimming took off 0 bases at V and 0 bases at J, with 13 bases between the two ends. The CDR3 runs to 16 residues. CDR3 protein: CSARDHMGSSTDTQYF. CDR3 nucleotides: TGCAGTGCTAGAGATCATATGGGGTCAAGCACAGATACGCAGTATTTT.

With regard to this clonotype: The junction departs from the called germline gene at one end, perhaps through a read error. The V gene is TRBV7-7, the J gene TRBJ2-5; D is possibly TRBD2 (5 bases). Germline V CDR1 and CDR2: SSHAT, FNYEAQ (reference sequence). CDR3 size: 15 residues. This chain's CDR3 is CASSLDWGPGETQYF. CDR3 DNA sequence: TGTGCTAGCAGCTTAGATTGGGGTCCGGGGGAGACCCAGTACTTC.

The chain joins TRBV4-1 to TRBJ1-6; possible D gene TRBD1, 5 bases. Germline CDR1 reads MGHRA; CDR2 reads YSYEKL. CDR3 size: 15 residues. V lost 4 bases and J lost 7, with 14 bases in between. The CDR3 loop is CASSRQGQGNSPLHF. CDR3 DNA sequence: TGCGCCAGCAGCCGGCAGGGTCAAGGGAATTCACCCCTCCACTTT.